This T cell receptor beta chain was captured by sequencing in a study of post-analysis software for immune sequencing data. About the research overall: The disease courses spanned relapsing-remitting, secondary progressive and progressive-relapsing forms of multiple sclerosis.

This clonotype was counted a few times. Antigen specificity is unknown. CDR3 size: 14 residues. Germline CDR1 reads SNHLY; CDR2 reads FYNNEI. V was trimmed by 7 bases and J by 2 bases, leaving 12 bases between them. Included in the TCR beta cDNA libraries were unique molecular identifiers. TCRdb re-analysed the PCR reads in MiXCR, keeping a single row per CDR3 protein. The table has some 800,000 distinct CDR3 sequences, about half seen once; the top ten hold roughly 4.9%. Study-wide results and caveats: Patients used a handful of TRBV segments, including TRBV5-6, TRBV5-1 and TRBV20-1, more often than controls. Strong same-batch co-clustering of samples appeared with F measure clustering. Multiple sclerosis patients had significantly lower normalized Chao1 diversity than controls.

Sequencing was carried out using blood. The rearrangement uses TRBV2 and TRBJ2-1; D possibly corresponds to TRBD1 (6 bases). The receptor was isolated from a girl aged 5 to 17 with multiple sclerosis. The CDR3 loop reads CASNEGVAYNEQFF. CDR3 in DNA: TGTGCCAGCAACGAGGGGGTAGCCTACAATGAGCAGTTCTTC.